Listed below are T cell receptor beta chains from one sample, sequenced in a study of blood T cell repertoires in COVID-19. Produced via immunoSEQ multiplex PCR; TCRdb's table is partial and in-frame only. The table lists 150,000 to 180,000 clones, about 73% of them singletons. Input material: peripheral blood. Receptors were obtained from a man aged 80 or over with acute or convalescent COVID-19. The CDR3 runs from the conserved cysteine through the conserved F or W. A D gene is named only where the DNA matches it firmly. Size values are once, few and many counts, or a class for expanded clones, and some rows have none.

J gene: TRBJ2-2; clone size: .; V gene: TRBV9; D gene: .; CDR3 protein: CASSVALRPAAGELFF; CDR3 DNA: TGTGCCAGCAGCGTAGCCTTGCGGCCGGCGGCCGGGGAGCTGTTTTTT
J gene: TRBJ1-2; clone size: .; V gene: TRBV7-9; D gene: .; CDR3 protein: CASSLGGGYTF; CDR3 DNA: TGTGCCAGCAGCTTAGGAGGGGGCTACACCTTC
J gene: TRBJ1-6; clone size: .; V gene: TRBV24-1; D gene: .; CDR3 protein: CATSEGQYNSPLHF; CDR3 DNA: TGTGCCACCAGTGAAGGACAATATAATTCACCCCTCCACTTT
J gene: TRBJ2-4; clone size: .; V gene: TRBV18; D gene: .; CDR3 protein: CASSLLESKNIQYF; CDR3 DNA: TGTGCCAGCTCACTTCTTGAGAGCAAAAACATTCAGTACTTC
J gene: TRBJ2-1; clone size: .; V gene: TRBV5-1; D gene: TRBD2; CDR3 protein: CASSLNTGGYNEQFF; CDR3 DNA: TGCGCCAGCAGCTTGAATACGGGGGGATACAATGAGCAGTTCTTC
J gene: TRBJ1-2; clone size: .; V gene: TRBV3-1/TRBV3-2; D gene: TRBD1; CDR3 protein: CASSQDWTGSYGYTF; CDR3 DNA: TGTGCCAGCAGCCAAGACTGGACAGGGAGCTATGGCTACACCTTC
J gene: TRBJ1-2; clone size: many; V gene: TRBV4-2; D gene: .; CDR3 protein: CASSRGGVEGYTF; CDR3 DNA: TGTGCCAGCAGCCGGGGAGGAGTCGAAGGCTACACCTTC
J gene: TRBJ1-1; clone size: few; V gene: TRBV27; D gene: TRBD1; CDR3 protein: CASSRYTGEAEAFF; CDR3 DNA: TGTGCCAGCAGTAGGTACACAGGGGAGGCTGAAGCTTTCTTT
J gene: TRBJ2-7; clone size: once; V gene: TRBV6-5; D gene: TRBD1; CDR3 protein: CASKMGQGISYEQYF; CDR3 DNA: TGTGCCAGTAAGATGGGACAGGGAATATCCTACGAGCAGTACTTC
J gene: TRBJ2-2; clone size: .; V gene: TRBV28; D gene: TRBD1; CDR3 protein: CASKGQGSNTGELFF; CDR3 DNA: TGTGCCAGCAAGGGACAGGGGTCGAACACCGGGGAGCTGTTTTTT
J gene: TRBJ2-1; clone size: .; V gene: TRBV20-1; D gene: .; CDR3 protein: CSAIYYNEQFF; CDR3 DNA: TGCAGTGCTATTTACTACAATGAGCAGTTCTTC
J gene: TRBJ1-2; clone size: .; V gene: TRBV11-3; D gene: .; CDR3 protein: CASSSSGGFYGYTF; CDR3 DNA: TGTGCCAGCAGCTCCTCGGGCGGGTTCTATGGCTACACCTTC
J gene: TRBJ2-3; clone size: .; V gene: TRBV6-5; D gene: TRBD1; CDR3 protein: CASSYSDRGTDTQYF; CDR3 DNA: TGTGCCAGCAGTTACTCGGACAGGGGCACAGATACGCAGTATTTT
J gene: TRBJ2-1; clone size: .; V gene: TRBV6-1; D gene: TRBD2; CDR3 protein: CASSEGGTSGYNEQFF; CDR3 DNA: TGTGCCAGCAGTGAAGGGGGGACTAGCGGTTACAATGAGCAGTTCTTC
J gene: TRBJ1-3; clone size: .; V gene: TRBV7-8; D gene: .; CDR3 protein: CASSLGAGSSGNTIYF; CDR3 DNA: TGTGCCAGCAGCTTAGGGGCGGGAAGCTCTGGAAACACCATATATTTT
J gene: TRBJ1-5; clone size: .; V gene: TRBV2; D gene: .; CDR3 protein: CASSDRGGNQPQHF; CDR3 DNA: TGTGCCAGCAGTGACAGGGGTGGCAATCAGCCCCAGCATTTT
J gene: TRBJ1-2; clone size: few; V gene: TRBV12-3/TRBV12-4; D gene: .; CDR3 protein: CASSFDGDYGYTF; CDR3 DNA: TGTGCCAGCAGTTTCGACGGGGACTATGGCTACACCTTC
J gene: TRBJ2-1; clone size: once; V gene: TRBV10-1; D gene: .; CDR3 protein: CASSVGPYNEQFF; CDR3 DNA: TGCGCCAGCAGTGTGGGCCCGTACAATGAGCAGTTCTTC
J gene: TRBJ2-7; clone size: .; V gene: TRBV5-5; D gene: TRBD1; CDR3 protein: CASSQAGTGPYEQYF; CDR3 DNA: TGTGCCAGCAGCCAAGCCGGGACAGGGCCCTACGAGCAGTACTTC
J gene: TRBJ1-6; clone size: few; V gene: TRBV27; D gene: TRBD1; CDR3 protein: CATLPGQPQAPRGNSPLHF; CDR3 DNA: TGTGCCACCTTACCGGGACAGCCACAAGCACCACGGGGCAATTCACCCCTCCACTTT
J gene: TRBJ2-5; clone size: once; V gene: TRBV4-3; D gene: .; CDR3 protein: CASSQDVRETQYF; CDR3 DNA: TGCGCCAGCAGCCAAGATGTGAGGGAGACCCAGTACTTC
J gene: TRBJ2-1; clone size: .; V gene: TRBV18; D gene: TRBD2; CDR3 protein: CASSGGPAGGVDEQFF; CDR3 DNA: TGTGCCAGCTCAGGAGGACCAGCGGGGGGTGTTGATGAGCAGTTCTTC